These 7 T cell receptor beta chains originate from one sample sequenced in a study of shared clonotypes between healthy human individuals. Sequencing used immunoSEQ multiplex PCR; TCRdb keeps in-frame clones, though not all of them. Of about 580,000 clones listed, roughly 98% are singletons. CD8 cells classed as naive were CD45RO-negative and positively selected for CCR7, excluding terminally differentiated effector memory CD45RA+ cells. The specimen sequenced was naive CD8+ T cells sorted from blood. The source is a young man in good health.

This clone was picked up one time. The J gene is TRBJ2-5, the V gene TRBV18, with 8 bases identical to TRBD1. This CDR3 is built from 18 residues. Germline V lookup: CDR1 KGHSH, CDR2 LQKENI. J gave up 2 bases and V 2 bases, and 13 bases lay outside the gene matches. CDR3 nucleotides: TGTGCCAGCTCACCAATTGCGACAGGGGCCATCGTTCAAGAGACCCAGTACTTC. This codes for CASSPIATGAIVQETQYF.

CDR3 sequence reads: CASSQDFSLGSEQFF. The CDR3 coding sequence is TGCGCCAGCAGCCAAGATTTCAGTCTCGGAAGTGAGCAGTTCTTC. J is TRBJ2-1 and V is TRBV4-3; D gene uncertain. This CDR3 is built from 15 residues. V was cut by 0 bases and J by 9 bases, with 15 bases left in between. Germline V gene data show CDR1 as LGHNA and CDR2 as YSLEER.

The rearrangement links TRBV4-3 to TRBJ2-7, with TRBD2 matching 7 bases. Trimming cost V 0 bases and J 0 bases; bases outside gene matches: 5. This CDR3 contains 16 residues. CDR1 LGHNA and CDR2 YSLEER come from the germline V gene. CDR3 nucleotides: TGCGCCAGCAGCCAAGATCTGGGCGGGAGCTCCTACGAGCAGTACTTC. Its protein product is CASSQDLGGSSYEQYF.

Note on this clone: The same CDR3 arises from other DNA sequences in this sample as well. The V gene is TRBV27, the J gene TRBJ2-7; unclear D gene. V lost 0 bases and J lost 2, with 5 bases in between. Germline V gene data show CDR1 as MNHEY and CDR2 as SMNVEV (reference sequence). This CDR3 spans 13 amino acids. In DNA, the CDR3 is TGTGCCAGCAGTTTATCTGGCGCCTACGAGCAGTACTTC. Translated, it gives CASSLSGAYEQYF.

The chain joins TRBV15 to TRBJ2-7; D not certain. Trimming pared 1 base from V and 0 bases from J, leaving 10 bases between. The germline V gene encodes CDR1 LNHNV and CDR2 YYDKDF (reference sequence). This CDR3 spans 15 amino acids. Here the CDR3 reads CATSRGRTASYEQYF. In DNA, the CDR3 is TGTGCCACCAGCAGAGGTCGAACGGCCTCCTACGAGCAGTACTTC.

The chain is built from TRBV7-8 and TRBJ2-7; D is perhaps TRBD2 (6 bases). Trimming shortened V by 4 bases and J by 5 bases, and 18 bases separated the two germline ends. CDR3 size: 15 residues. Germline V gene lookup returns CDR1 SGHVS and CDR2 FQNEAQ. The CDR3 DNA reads TGTGCCAGCAGCTACAGGATCGGGAGCAGCGACGAGCAGTACTTC. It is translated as CASSYRIGSSDEQYF.

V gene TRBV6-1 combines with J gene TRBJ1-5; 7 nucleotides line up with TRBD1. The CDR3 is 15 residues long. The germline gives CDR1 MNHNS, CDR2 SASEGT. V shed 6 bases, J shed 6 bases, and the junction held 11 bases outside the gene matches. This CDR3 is CASSDDRVGFQPQHF. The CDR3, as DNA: TGTGCCAGCAGCGATGACAGGGTGGGTTTTCAGCCCCAGCATTTT.